The T cell receptor beta chain under discussion was sequenced for a study of T cell responses to AZD1222 COVID-19 vaccine. Measured with immunoSEQ multiplex PCR; TCRdb has only the in-frame clones, and not every one. The sample includes approximately 150,000 clones, 80% to 90% of them seen just once. V lost 7 bases and J lost 4, with 10 bases in between. The CDR3 totals 12 residues. This rearrangement joins TRBV12-3 or TRBV12-4 to TRBJ2-5, with D possibly being TRBD2 (5 bases). This receptor was obtained from an adult in good health. The sequencing used peripheral blood, collected on day 0 of AZD1222 vaccination. The CDR3 coding sequence is TGTGCCAGCACTACTAGTCCAGAGACCCAGTACTTC. Its protein is CASTTSPETQYF.